The sequence of this T cell receptor (beta chain) was determined in a study of blood T cell repertoires in COVID-19. Study-level information: Acute-phase and convalescent COVID-19 samples originated in the United States, Italy and Spain. The cDNA or gDNA used as material had been derived from T cells, B-cell-depleted T cells, or PBMCs.

This clone was recorded once. In the source study's methods: Reference gene primer amplification yielded estimated nucleated cell counts. The assay was immunoSEQ multiplex PCR, and TCRdb's table has in-frame clones only and misses some. D and trimming were read from the DNA, whereas the V and J calls and clone size are those reported in that table. The sample carries some 210,000 clones, roughly nine tenths recorded once. The germline V gene has CDR1 PRHDT and CDR2 FYEKMQ (reference sequence). The CDR3 is 15 residues long. V was shortened by 0 bases and J by 2 bases, with 7 bases between the two germline ends.

Sequenced sample: peripheral blood. The sequence was obtained from a man aged 25 to 45 with acute or convalescent COVID-19. The rearrangement links TRBV13 to TRBJ2-2; TRBD2 is a possible D gene (6 bases). The CDR3 here is CASSLGLANTGELFF. The CDR3 nucleotides are TGTGCCAGCAGCTTAGGACTAGCCAACACCGGGGAGCTGTTTTTT.